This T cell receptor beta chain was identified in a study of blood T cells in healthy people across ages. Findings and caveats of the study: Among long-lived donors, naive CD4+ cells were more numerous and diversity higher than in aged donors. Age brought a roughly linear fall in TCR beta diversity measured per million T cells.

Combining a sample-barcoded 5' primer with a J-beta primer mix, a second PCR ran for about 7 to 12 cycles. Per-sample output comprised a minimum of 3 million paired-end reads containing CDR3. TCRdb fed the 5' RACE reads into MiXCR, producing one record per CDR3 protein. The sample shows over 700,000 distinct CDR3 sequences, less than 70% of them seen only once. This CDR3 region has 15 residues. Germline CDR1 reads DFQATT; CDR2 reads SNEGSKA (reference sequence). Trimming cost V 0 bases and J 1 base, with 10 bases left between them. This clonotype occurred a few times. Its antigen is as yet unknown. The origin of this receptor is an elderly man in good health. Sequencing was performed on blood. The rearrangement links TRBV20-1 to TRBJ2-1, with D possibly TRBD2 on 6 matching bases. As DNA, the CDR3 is TGCAGTGCTAGAGATGGGGACTTTTCCTACAATGAGCAGTTCTTC. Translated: CSARDGDFSYNEQFF.